The 9 T cell receptor beta chains in this list originate from one sample, sequenced in a study of regulatory dendritic cells for organ transplantation. The assay was immunoSEQ multiplex PCR, and TCRdb's table has in-frame clones only and misses some. The table has 20,000 to 25,000 clones, around two thirds seen once; the top ten hold about 0.84%. Sequences were obtained from memory CD4+ T cells from blood. Subset noted: CD45RO+ memory T cells. The receptors originated from a human donor in good health.

The V and J genes are TRBV2 and TRBJ1-1, with 10 nucleotides matching TRBD1. The CDR3 is 14 residues long. The V gene's germline CDR1 is SNHLY and CDR2 FYNNEI. J was trimmed by 10 bases and V by 4 bases; bases with no gene match: 9. CDR3 nucleotides: TGTGCCAGCAGTGGACAGGGGGCGGTCTATGGAGCTTTCTTT. Its translation is CASSGQGAVYGAFF.

This clone was detected only a few times. V and J are TRBV2 and TRBJ2-1, with 9 bases matching TRBD2. V was pared by 5 bases and J by 8 bases, with 10 bases of the junction left unmatched. The CDR3 has 15 amino acids. Germline V gives CDR1 SNHLY, CDR2 FYNNEI. The DNA for the CDR3 is TGTGCCAGCAGTTTTACCGGGACTAGCAACCATGAGCAGTTCTTC. This translates into CASSFTGTSNHEQFF. Full variable domain (rest looked up from reference TRBV2 and TRBJ2-1): EPEVTQTPSHQVTQMGQEVILRCVPISNHLYFYWYRQILGQKVEFLVSFYNNEISEKSEIFDDQFSVERPDGSNFTLKIRSTKLEDSAMYFCASSFTGTSNHEQFFGPGTRLTVL.

This clone has a single count. CDR3 loop: CASSQVEIARNTGELFF. DNA of the CDR3: TGTGCCAGCAGCCAAGTTGAAATAGCGAGGAACACCGGGGAGCTGTTTTTT. V and J are TRBV4-2 and TRBJ2-2, with a possible D match to TRBD2 (5 bases). The germline CDR1 and CDR2 sequences are LGHNA and YNFKEQ. Deletions cut 1 base from V and 1 base from J, with 13 bases between. The CDR3 has 17 residues.

The chain couples TRBV5-1 to TRBJ1-2, with TRBD1 matching over 7 bases. Germline V gene lookup returns CDR1 SGHRS and CDR2 YFSETQ. The junction had 10 bases not matched to a gene; V was cut back by 5 bases and J by 6 bases. The CDR3 contains 14 residues. The CDR3 DNA is TGCGCCAGCAGGGCGACAGGGTTCGGAGATGGCTACACCTTC. It is translated as CASRATGFGDGYTF.

The V gene is TRBV5-4, the J gene TRBJ1-2; D is uncertain. The V end lost 0 bases, the J end lost 3 bases, and 12 bases lay between the germline ends. From germline, CDR1 is SGHNT and CDR2 YYREEE (reference sequence). The CDR3 loop spans 15 amino acids. CDR3 nucleotide sequence: TGTGCCAGCAGCTTGGGGTTTACCGGGGACTATGGCTACACCTTC. As protein: CASSLGFTGDYGYTF.

This chain links TRBV7-3 with TRBJ2-7, with TRBD2 matching 10 bases. The germline gives CDR1 SGHTA, CDR2 FQGTGA. V was clipped by 4 bases and J by 0 bases; unmatched bases: 12. The CDR3 covers 18 residues. The CDR3 region is CASSSNPLAGEPSYEQYF. CDR3 DNA sequence: TGTGCCAGCAGCTCGAACCCCCTAGCGGGGGAGCCCTCCTACGAGCAGTACTTC.

The chain links TRBV11-3 to TRBJ2-3; D might be TRBD1 (5 bases). This CDR3 is built from 15 residues. Germline-derived CDR1 and CDR2 are SGHNT and YENEEA. The V end lost 0 bases, the J end lost 4 bases, and 11 bases lay between the germline ends. As DNA, the CDR3 is TGTGCCAGCAGCTTAGAACAGGTCGGCGCAGATACGCAGTATTTT. It specifies CASSLEQVGADTQYF.

This clone was recorded a few times. V gene TRBV2 combines with J gene TRBJ2-1; D call uncertain. CDR1 and CDR2 (germline): SNHLY, FYNNEI. The CDR3 consists of 12 residues. Between the trimmed V and J ends, which lost 8 bases and 15 bases, there was a span of 20 bases. CDR3: CASGLDQYSGFF. DNA for the CDR3: TGTGCCAGCGGCCTCGACCAATATTCGGGGTTCTTC.

V and J are TRBV12-5 and TRBJ2-5, with D perhaps TRBD2 (5 bases). Germline V CDR1 and CDR2: LGHNT, FRNRAP. Trimming took off 1 base at V and 4 bases at J, with 16 bases between the two ends. This CDR3 has 16 amino acids. The CDR3 spells CASGLGSSAKGETQYF. The CDR3 DNA reads TGTGCTAGTGGTTTGGGTAGTAGCGCTAAGGGAGAGACCCAGTACTTC.